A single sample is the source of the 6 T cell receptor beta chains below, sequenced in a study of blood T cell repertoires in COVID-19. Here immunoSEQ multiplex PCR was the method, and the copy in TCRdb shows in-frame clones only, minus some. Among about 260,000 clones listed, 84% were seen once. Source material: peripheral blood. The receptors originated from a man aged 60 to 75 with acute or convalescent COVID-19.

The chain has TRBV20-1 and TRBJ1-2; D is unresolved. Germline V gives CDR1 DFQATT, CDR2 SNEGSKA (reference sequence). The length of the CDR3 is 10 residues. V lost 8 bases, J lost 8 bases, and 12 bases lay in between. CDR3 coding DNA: TGCAGTACCGGAGGATGGGGCTACACCTTC. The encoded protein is CSTGGWGYTF.

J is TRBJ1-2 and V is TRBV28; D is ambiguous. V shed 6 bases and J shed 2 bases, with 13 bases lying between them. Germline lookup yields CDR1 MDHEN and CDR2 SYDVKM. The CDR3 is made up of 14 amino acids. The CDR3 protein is CASRRVPANYGYTF. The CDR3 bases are TGTGCCAGCAGGAGAGTACCCGCGAACTATGGCTACACCTTC.

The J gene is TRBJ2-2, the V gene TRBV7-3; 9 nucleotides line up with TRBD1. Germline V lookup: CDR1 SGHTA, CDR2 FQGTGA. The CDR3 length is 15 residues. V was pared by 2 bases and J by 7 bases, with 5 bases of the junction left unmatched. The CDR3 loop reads CASSLGDRAGGELFF. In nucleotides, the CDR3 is TGTGCCAGCAGCTTAGGGGACAGGGCAGGCGGGGAGCTGTTTTTT.

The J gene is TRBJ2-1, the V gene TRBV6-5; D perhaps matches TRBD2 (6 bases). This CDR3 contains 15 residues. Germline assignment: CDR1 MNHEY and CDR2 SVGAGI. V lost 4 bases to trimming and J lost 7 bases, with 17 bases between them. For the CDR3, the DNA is TGTGCCAGCAGTTTTAGCGGAGTTAAGTTAAATGAGCAGTTCTTC. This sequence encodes CASSFSGVKLNEQFF.

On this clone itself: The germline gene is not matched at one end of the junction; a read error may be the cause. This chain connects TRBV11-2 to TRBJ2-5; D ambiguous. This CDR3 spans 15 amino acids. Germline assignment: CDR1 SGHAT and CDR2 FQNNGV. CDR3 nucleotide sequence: TGTGCCAGCAGCTTAGACCCGTCACCCCAAGCGACCCAGTACTTC. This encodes CASSLDPSPQATQYF.

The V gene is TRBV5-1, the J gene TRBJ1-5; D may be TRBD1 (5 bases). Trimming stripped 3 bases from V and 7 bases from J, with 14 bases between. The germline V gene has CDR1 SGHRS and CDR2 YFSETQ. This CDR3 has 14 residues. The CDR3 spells CASSSTGGGQPQHF. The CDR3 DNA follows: TGCGCCAGCAGCTCTACGGGGGGAGGACAGCCCCAGCATTTT.